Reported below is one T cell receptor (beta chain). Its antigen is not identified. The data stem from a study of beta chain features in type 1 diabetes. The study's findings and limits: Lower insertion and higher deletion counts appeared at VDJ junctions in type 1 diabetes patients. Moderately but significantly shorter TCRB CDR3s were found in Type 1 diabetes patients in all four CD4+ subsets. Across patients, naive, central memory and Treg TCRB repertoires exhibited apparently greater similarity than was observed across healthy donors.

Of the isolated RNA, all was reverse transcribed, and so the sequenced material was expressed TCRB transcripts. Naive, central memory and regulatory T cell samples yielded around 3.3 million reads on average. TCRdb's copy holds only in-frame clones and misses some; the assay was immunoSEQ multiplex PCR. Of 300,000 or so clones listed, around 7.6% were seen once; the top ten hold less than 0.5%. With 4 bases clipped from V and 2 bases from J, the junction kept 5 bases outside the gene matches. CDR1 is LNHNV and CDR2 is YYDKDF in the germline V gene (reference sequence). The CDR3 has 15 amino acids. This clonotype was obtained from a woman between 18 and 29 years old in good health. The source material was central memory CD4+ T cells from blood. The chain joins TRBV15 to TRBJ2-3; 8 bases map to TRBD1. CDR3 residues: CATSIRTGPTDTQYF. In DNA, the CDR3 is TGTGCCACCAGCATACGGACAGGGCCCACAGATACGCAGTATTTT.